Below are 31 T cell receptor beta chains sequenced from a single sample in a study of blood T cell repertoires in COVID-19. TCRdb keeps only in-frame clones here, not all; method: immunoSEQ multiplex PCR. Among roughly 150,000 clones listed, more than 70% were seen once. The sample taken for sequencing was peripheral blood. The receptors here all came from a man aged 50-59 years who had recovered from COVID-19.

J is TRBJ2-7 and V is TRBV6-5, with 9 bases fitting TRBD1. With V trimmed by 7 bases and J by 5 bases, 9 bases remained unmatched. The V gene's germline CDR1 is MNHEY and CDR2 SVGAGI. CDR3 size: 14 residues. CDR3 coding DNA: TGTGCCAGCATTACAAGGACAGGGGACCACGAGCAGTACTTC. This sequence encodes CASITRTGDHEQYF.

The V and J genes are TRBV4-2 and TRBJ2-3; D perhaps matches TRBD2 (5 bases). Germline values: CDR1 LGHNA, CDR2 YNFKEQ. The CDR3 sequence is 19 residues long. The germline V and J ends were trimmed by 0 bases and 0 bases, with 19 bases remaining between them. CDR3 in DNA: TGTGCCAGCAGCCAAGATGGGAGCGAAAGGGCTGATAGCACAGATACGCAGTATTTT. Protein sequence: CASSQDGSERADSTDTQYF.

The J gene is TRBJ2-5, the V gene TRBV5-6, with 8 bases identical to TRBD1. The CDR3 is made up of 16 amino acids. The V segment lost 4 bases and the J segment 5 bases; nucleotides outside the gene matches: 13. The germline gives CDR1 SGHDT, CDR2 YYEEEE. DNA of the CDR3: TGTGCCAGCAGCCAACTTAGCGGACAGGGCCGGGAGACCCAGTACTTC. Amino acid sequence: CASSQLSGQGRETQYF.

This chain joins TRBV7-3 and TRBJ1-1, with TRBD1 matching over 7 bases. Trimming at V came to 6 bases and at J to 0 bases, leaving 1 base not matched to a gene. In germline, CDR1 is SGHTA, CDR2 FQGTGA. This CDR3 spans 13 amino acids. The CDR3 DNA reads as TGTGCCAGCAGACAGGGGCTGAACACTGAAGCTTTCTTT. Amino acids: CASRQGLNTEAFF. The whole variable domain, remainder taken from reference TRBV7-3 and TRBJ1-1, is GAGVSQTPSNKVTEKGKYVELRCDPISGHTALYWYRQSLGQGPEFLIYFQGTGAADDSGLPNDRFFAVRPEGSVSTLKIQRTERGDSAVYLCASRQGLNTEAFFGQGTRLTVV.

This clone was counted between two and nine times. This chain joins TRBV7-2 and TRBJ1-1, with no clear D. The CDR3 runs 13 residues. With 2 bases removed from V and 7 bases from J, the gap between germline ends came to 11 bases. The germline V gene encodes CDR1 SGHTA and CDR2 FQGNSA. CDR3 sequence: CASSLTVAVEAFF. In DNA form, the CDR3 reads TGTGCCAGCAGCTTAACGGTGGCGGTTGAAGCTTTCTTT.

The gene calls are TRBV6-5 and TRBJ1-1; D remains ambiguous. The CDR3 is made up of 10 amino acids. V lost 6 bases and J lost 6, with 5 bases in between. CDR1 is MNHEY, CDR2 SVGAGI, per germline. In DNA, the CDR3 is TGTGCCAGCAGCAGTTCTGAAGCTTTCTTT. Residues: CASSSSEAFF.

A single count supports this clone. CDR3 nucleotides: TGTGCCAGCAGTGCGGGGACAGATAAAGCTTTCTTT. Its translation: CASSAGTDKAFF. V gene TRBV12-3 or TRBV12-4 combines with J gene TRBJ1-1; 7 bases are a match to TRBD1. J lost 9 bases, V lost 5 bases, and 6 bases had no gene match. The CDR3 runs to 12 residues.

The chain has TRBV6-5 and TRBJ1-1; TRBD1 matches at 10 bases. Germline V gene lookup returns CDR1 MNHEY and CDR2 SVGAGI. V trimming: 5 bases; J trimming: 1 base; junction bases outside the gene matches: 4. The CDR3 sequence is 15 residues long. CDR3 sequence (DNA): TGTGCCAGCAGTAGGGACAGGGGTCGGAACACTGAAGCTTTCTTT. Amino acids: CASSRDRGRNTEAFF.

The chain carries TRBV9 and TRBJ2-3; 8 nucleotides line up with TRBD1. With V trimmed by 0 bases and J by 5 bases, 11 bases remained unmatched. The germline CDR1 and CDR2 sequences are SGDLS and YYNGEE. The CDR3 has 17 residues. The CDR3 DNA is TGTGCCAGCAGCGTAGATCCCGGACAGGGATTAAAAGATACGCAGTATTTT. Translated: CASSVDPGQGLKDTQYF.

The chain recombines TRBV27 with TRBJ2-4, with 8 bases identical to TRBD1. After removal of 5 bases from V and 2 bases from J, the junction contained 11 bases not matched to a gene. Germline CDR1 and CDR2: MNHEY and SMNVEV (reference sequence). The CDR3 covers 17 residues. CDR3 residues: CASSPTDRAPTKNIQYF. CDR3 bases: TGTGCCAGCAGTCCCACGGACAGGGCTCCAACCAAAAACATTCAGTACTTC.

On this clone itself: Other nucleotide sequences from this sample produce the same CDR3. The chain combines TRBV13 with TRBJ1-2, with D unclear. Germline CDR1 PRHDT, CDR2 FYEKMQ (reference sequence). V was shortened by 1 base and J by 7 bases, with 10 bases between the two germline ends. The CDR3 is 13 residues long. DNA for the CDR3: TGTGCCAGCAGCTTAGCGGCTTCGGGTGGCTACACCTTC. Its translation is CASSLAASGGYTF.

The chain uses TRBV6-5 and TRBJ2-3; 8 bases fit TRBD1. The germline CDR1 and CDR2 sequences are MNHEY and SVGAGI. The CDR3 contains 14 residues. The V and J ends lost 5 bases and 4 bases, in that order; junction bases with no gene match: 5. The CDR3 DNA follows: TGTGCCAGCAGTATAGACAGGGGCCCAGATACGCAGTATTTT. Translated: CASSIDRGPDTQYF.

The chain carries TRBV5-5 and TRBJ1-4; 7 bases align to TRBD1. Germline V gene sequence: CDR1 SGHKS, CDR2 YYEKEE (reference sequence). CDR3 size: 16 residues. The J segment lost 8 bases and the V segment lost 4 bases, leaving 14 bases of the junction unmatched. CDR3 amino acids: CASSVGTAPREEKLFF. CDR3 nucleotide sequence: TGTGCCAGCAGCGTAGGGACAGCCCCAAGAGAGGAAAAACTGTTTTTT.

In its sample, this clone was seen once. The same CDR3 is also encoded by other DNA sequences in this sample. The rearrangement links TRBV5-1 to TRBJ2-1; TRBD1 is a possible D gene (5 bases). The CDR3 loop spans 15 amino acids. The germline CDR1 and CDR2 sequences are SGHRS and YFSETQ. The germline V and J ends were trimmed by 2 bases and 0 bases, with 9 bases remaining between them. Here the CDR3 reads CASSLGQGSYNEQFF. The DNA for the CDR3 is TGCGCCAGCAGCTTAGGGCAGGGCTCCTACAATGAGCAGTTCTTC.

This clone came up a few times. The gene calls are TRBV27 and TRBJ1-2; 8 bases agree with TRBD1. Per the germline V gene, CDR1 is MNHEY and CDR2 is SMNVEV (reference sequence). The CDR3 has 14 residues. The V and J ends lost 3 bases and 5 bases, in that order; junction bases with no gene match: 5. CDR3 coding DNA: TGTGCCAGCAGTTTTTCGACAGGGGTATATGGCTACACCTTC. Residues: CASSFSTGVYGYTF.

In its sample, this clone was seen once. The gene calls are TRBV29-1 and TRBJ2-3; perhaps TRBD1 as D (7 bases). The CDR3 extends over 14 amino acids. Germline CDR1 reads SQVTM; CDR2 reads ANQGSEA. With 4 bases removed from V and 4 bases from J, the gap between germline ends came to 15 bases. CDR3 in amino acids: CSVGWQGGADTQYF. The CDR3 nucleotides read TGCAGCGTTGGTTGGCAGGGGGGTGCAGATACGCAGTATTTT.

V gene TRBV7-8 combines with J gene TRBJ2-1, with D possibly matching TRBD1 (5 bases). The germline V and J ends were trimmed by 0 bases and 6 bases, with 6 bases remaining between them. The germline V gene has CDR1 SGHVS and CDR2 FQNEAQ. This CDR3 region has 13 residues. The DNA for the CDR3 is TGTGCCAGCAGCTTAGCAGGGGCCAATGAGCAGTTCTTC. Encoded protein: CASSLAGANEQFF.

The chain combines TRBV5-6 with TRBJ2-1; D is unresolved. The germline V gene encodes CDR1 SGHDT and CDR2 YYEEEE. This CDR3 region has 12 residues. Trimming cost V 0 bases and J 6 bases, with 4 bases left between them. The CDR3 region is CASSLAFNEQFF. The CDR3 DNA sequence: TGTGCCAGCAGCTTGGCTTTCAATGAGCAGTTCTTC.

This chain links TRBV19 with TRBJ2-5; weak D call: TRBD2 (6 bases). The CDR3 loop spans 16 amino acids. Germline V gene lookup returns CDR1 LNHDA and CDR2 SQIVND (reference sequence). V was shortened by 5 bases and J by 2 bases, with 18 bases between the two germline ends. CDR3 residues: CASSPGDRMGQETQYF. The CDR3 bases are TGTGCCAGTAGTCCGGGGGACCGCATGGGACAAGAGACCCAGTACTTC. The complete variable domain, with remaining parts taken from reference TRBV19 and TRBJ2-5, reads DGGITQSPKYLFRKEGQNVTLSCEQNLNHDAMYWYRQDPGQGLRLIYYSQIVNDFQKGDIAEGYSVSREKKESFPLTVTSAQKNPTAFYLCASSPGDRMGQETQYFGPGTRLLVL.

CDR3 region: CASSFSTTPGQGSGYTF. In DNA, the CDR3 is TGTGCCAGCAGCTTTTCCACCACCCCGGGACAGGGCTCTGGCTACACCTTC. The V gene is TRBV7-3, the J gene TRBJ1-2, with 9 bases aligning to TRBD1. CDR3 length: 17 residues. Germline V CDR1 and CDR2: SGHTA, FQGTGA. The J segment lost 7 bases and the V segment lost 3 bases, leaving 15 bases of the junction unmatched.

The V and J genes are TRBV7-2 and TRBJ2-7, with 9 bases lining up with TRBD1. V lost 0 bases, J lost 2 bases, and 5 bases stayed unmatched. Germline CDR1 is SGHTA and CDR2 is FQGNSA. The CDR3 consists of 16 residues. CDR3 region: CASSLARTGGTYEQYF. CDR3 nucleotide sequence: TGTGCCAGCAGCTTAGCCAGAACAGGGGGCACCTACGAGCAGTACTTC.

This rearrangement joins TRBV5-1 to TRBJ1-1; D gene uncertain. The V gene lost 0 bases and the J gene lost 0 bases, with 12 bases spanning the gap. The CDR3 has 16 residues. Germline CDR1 reads SGHRS; CDR2 reads YFSETQ. The CDR3 DNA sequence: TGCGCCAGCAGCTTGGGAACGGGTGTAATGAACACTGAAGCTTTCTTT. Amino acid sequence: CASSLGTGVMNTEAFF.

CDR3 sequence reads: CAISQNDEQYF. The CDR3 DNA reads as TGTGCCATCAGCCAGAACGACGAGCAGTACTTC. The V call is TRBV10-3, the J call TRBJ2-7, with D uncertain. The CDR3 has 11 amino acids. Trimming cost V 6 bases and J 5 bases, with 8 bases left between them. In germline, CDR1 is ENHRY, CDR2 SYGVKD.

The rearrangement joins TRBV6-4 to TRBJ1-5; unclear D gene. Germline V gives CDR1 MRHNA, CDR2 SNTAGT. This CDR3 region has 13 residues. V dropped 5 bases and J dropped 1 base, with 6 bases sitting between them. The DNA for the CDR3 is TGTGCCAGCAGTCTAGGAAGCAATCAGCCCCAGCATTTT. Encoded protein: CASSLGSNQPQHF.

The chain combines TRBV12-5 with TRBJ1-5, with 7 bases aligning to TRBD1. This CDR3 contains 15 residues. The germline gives CDR1 LGHNT, CDR2 FRNRAP. V was clipped by 6 bases and J by 5 bases; unmatched bases: 10. In nucleotides, the CDR3 is TGTGCTAGTGGAAATCGGGACAGCCTTGATCAGCCCCAGCATTTT. It encodes CASGNRDSLDQPQHF.

The chain combines TRBV5-1 with TRBJ2-3; the match to TRBD1 covers 7 bases. V shed 4 bases, J shed 2 bases, and the junction held 10 bases outside the gene matches. The CDR3 consists of 16 residues. The V gene's germline CDR1 is SGHRS and CDR2 YFSETQ. The CDR3: CASSLGLRGNTDTQYF. CDR3 DNA sequence: TGCGCCAGCAGCCTCGGACTCAGGGGGAACACAGATACGCAGTATTTT.

A word on this clone: Other DNA sequences in this specimen translate into the identical CDR3. The CDR3 DNA follows: TGTGCCAGCAGTTACTCTTGGCAGGGGAACACTGAAGCTTTCTTT. It yields the protein CASSYSWQGNTEAFF. This chain uses TRBV6-5 with TRBJ1-1; weak D call: TRBD1 (5 bases). CDR1 MNHEY and CDR2 SVGAGI come from the germline V gene. There are 15 residues in the CDR3. V lost 0 bases and J lost 1, with 9 bases in between.

The J gene is TRBJ2-2, the V gene TRBV7-9; the D gene is possibly TRBD1 (6 bases). The CDR3 contains 17 residues. Trimming took 5 bases from V and 3 from J, leaving 19 bases between them. Germline CDR1 is SEHNR and CDR2 is FQNEAQ (reference sequence). CDR3 amino acids: CASSPKGWTEHTGELFF. Written as DNA, the CDR3 is TGTGCCAGCAGCCCGAAAGGGTGGACAGAGCACACCGGGGAGCTGTTTTTT. Full variable domain (rest looked up from reference TRBV7-9 and TRBJ2-2): DTGVSQNPRHKITKRGQNVTFRCDPISEHNRLYWYRQTLGQGPEFLTYFQNEAQLEKSRLLSDRFSAERPKGSFSTLEIQRTEQGDSAMYLCASSPKGWTEHTGELFFGEGSRLTVL.

This chain joins TRBV29-1 and TRBJ1-2; D is perhaps TRBD1 (6 bases). CDR3 length: 15 residues. Germline assignment: CDR1 SQVTM and CDR2 ANQGSEA. The ends were cut back, 0 bases at V and 3 bases at J, with 14 bases in the middle. CDR3 DNA sequence: TGCAGCGTTGAAGAAACGGGGGGCTACGACTATGGCTACACCTTC. Its translation: CSVEETGGYDYGYTF.

The chain combines TRBV9 with TRBJ1-1; a possible D gene is TRBD1 (6 bases). CDR1 SGDLS and CDR2 YYNGEE come from the germline V gene. Trimming took off 4 bases at V and 0 bases at J, with 19 bases between the two ends. CDR3 size: 17 residues. CDR3 sequence (DNA): TGTGCCAGCAGCTCCCCGACAGGAGCCTTGATGAACACTGAAGCTTTCTTT. This gives the protein CASSSPTGALMNTEAFF.

This clone was observed a few times. The rearrangement uses TRBV28 and TRBJ2-7; 9 bases agree with TRBD1. The CDR3 loop spans 14 amino acids. Trimming took 6 bases from V and 4 from J; bases not matched to a gene: 7. CDR1 and CDR2 (germline): MDHEN, SYDVKM. CDR3 sequence: CASSPYRGQYEQYF. CDR3 DNA: TGTGCCAGCAGCCCATACAGGGGGCAGTACGAGCAGTACTTC. Full variable domain (remainder filled in from reference TRBV28 and TRBJ2-7): DVKVTQSSRYLVKRTGEKVFLECVQDMDHENMFWYRQDPGLGLRLIYFSYDVKMKEKGDIPEGYSVSREKKERFSLILESASTNQTSMYLCASSPYRGQYEQYFGPGTRLTVT.